The source of this T cell receptor (delta chain) is a study of gamma-delta chains in newborns, infants, children. Study-level background: Polyclonal expansion of innate γδ T cells after birth follows microbial exposure.

Germline V gene lookup returns CDR1 GEAIGNYY and CDR2 EKD. The CDR3 is 20 residues long. TCRdb re-identified clones in the reads via CATT. The table shows roughly 7,900 delta-chain clones, with 3% to 4% occurring only once. With respect to this clone: This may be a read error, as it is one base from a much larger clone.

The V gene is TRDV2, the J gene TRDJ3; 12 bases are a match to TRDD3. The J gene comes from matching the DNA to germline here; TCRdb lacks it. The receptor was isolated from a child who was a newborn, infant or young child, either healthy, febrile or measles-vaccinated (not recorded which). The sequencing input was blood. The CDR3 protein is CACDTTGGYRGSWDTRQMFF. In DNA form, the CDR3 reads TGTGCCTGCGACACGACTGGGGGATACAGGGGCTCCTGGGACACCCGACAGATGTTTTTC.